Sequencing of this T cell receptor beta chain was carried out in a study of PD-1 blockade in classical Hodgkin lymphoma. Study background: Nivolumab dosed at 3 mg/kg went to patients intravenously every 2 weeks.

Study-level findings and limits: Prior to therapy, complete responders displayed diversity much like that of newly diagnosed patients. Reports described newly diagnosed patients as having lower baseline TCR diversity than healthy donors.

TCRdb's table, derived via immunoSEQ multiplex PCR, lists solely in-frame clones and lacks some. The sample contains some 96,000 clones, approximately 94% of which appear only once. As to this clone: The antigen is not known.

Germline V gives CDR1 WSHSY, CDR2 SAAADI. V was cut by 1 base and J by 0 bases, with 7 bases left in between. The length of the CDR3 is 14 residues. Sample time point: cycle 4 day 1 (C4D1), after around six weeks of nivolumab. All patients relapsed after autologous stem cell transplantation, and brentuximab vedotin exposure varied. The chain employs TRBV10-2 and TRBJ2-7; possible D gene TRBD2, 6 bases. Sequenced here: peripheral blood mononuclear cells (PBMCs), sampled before the fourth cycle of nivolumab. This receptor was obtained from a human donor with classical Hodgkin lymphoma. The CDR3 region is CASSEYGSSYEQYF. The CDR3 nucleotides are TGCGCCAGCAGTGAGTACGGGAGCTCCTACGAGCAGTACTTC.